Below, 26 T cell receptor beta chains from the same sample are listed, as sequenced in a study of blood T cell repertoires in COVID-19. Sequencing was performed with immunoSEQ multiplex PCR; in TCRdb, only in-frame clones are kept and a portion is missing. The repertoire consists of around 100,000 clones, with 75% to 95% occurring once and the leading ten covering around 2.3%. Sequencing was done on a sample of peripheral blood. The receptors originated from a human donor with active COVID-19. The donor label of this sample is uncertain.

The gene calls are TRBV5-6 and TRBJ1-4; 10 bases align to TRBD1. With V trimmed by 2 bases and J by 3 bases, 10 bases remained unmatched. Germline V CDR1 and CDR2: SGHDT, YYEEEE. The CDR3 is made up of 18 amino acids. CDR3 nucleotides: TGTGCCAGCAGCTTCTATTTGACAGGGGGCACGGCTAATGAAAAACTGTTTTTT. Translation: CASSFYLTGGTANEKLFF.

This sequence joins TRBV3-1 (or the pseudogene TRBV3-2) and TRBJ2-2; D ambiguous. Looked up from germline, CDR1 is LGHDT and CDR2 is YNNKEL (reference sequence). Deletions cut 1 base from V and 1 base from J, with 7 bases between. This CDR3 has 15 residues. The CDR3 loop is CASSQAQLNTGELFF. The DNA for the CDR3 is TGTGCCAGCAGCCAAGCGCAGTTGAACACCGGGGAGCTGTTTTTT.

CDR3 residues: CASSSRVVGGNQPQHF. As DNA, the CDR3 is TGTGCCAGCAGTTCCCGAGTCGTCGGAGGCAATCAGCCCCAGCATTTT. The chain combines TRBV27 with TRBJ1-5; no clear D. The CDR3 runs to 16 residues. CDR1 and CDR2 from the germline V gene are MNHEY and SMNVEV (reference sequence). V lost 4 bases and J 2 bases, leaving 15 bases between the germline ends.

The genes are TRBV5-8 and TRBJ1-5; no clear D gene. The V end lost 5 bases, the J end lost 4 bases, and 13 bases lay between the germline ends. The CDR3 has 14 amino acids. Germline CDR1 SGHTS, CDR2 YDEGEE. CDR3 DNA sequence: TGTGCCAGCAGACCACCCGGCGGGAATCAGCCCCAGCATTTT. Protein sequence: CASRPPGGNQPQHF.

The CDR3 loop reads CATSDPRQGTGELFF. CDR3 nucleotide sequence: TGTGCCACCAGTGATCCGCGACAGGGGACCGGGGAGCTGTTTTTT. The chain combines TRBV24-1 with TRBJ2-2; 8 bases line up with TRBD1. After removal of 3 bases from V and 5 bases from J, the junction contained 4 bases not matched to a gene. Germline CDR1 KGHDR, CDR2 SFDVKD. The CDR3 spans 15 residues.

The rearrangement links TRBV2 to TRBJ1-4, with D tentatively TRBD1 (6 bases). V lost 5 bases and J 8 bases, leaving 21 bases between the germline ends. The germline gives CDR1 SNHLY, CDR2 FYNNEI. The CDR3 consists of 16 residues. CDR3 bases: TGTGCCAGCAGTCGGAGCACAGGGAGGGACGGGGAAAAACTGTTTTTT. Its protein product is CASSRSTGRDGEKLFF.

The rearrangement links TRBV19 to TRBJ2-7, with 7 bases identical to TRBD1. This CDR3 comprises 13 residues. V trimming: 6 bases; J trimming: 11 bases; junction bases outside the gene matches: 13. From germline, CDR1 is LNHDA and CDR2 SQIVND (reference sequence). The CDR3 region has the DNA TGTGCCAGTAGCACCTTACAGGGGAGCGGCAAGTACTTC. Its protein product is CASSTLQGSGKYF. Using reference TRBV19 and TRBJ2-7 for the parts outside the CDR3, the full variable domain is DGGITQSPKYLFRKEGQNVTLSCEQNLNHDAMYWYRQDPGQGLRLIYYSQIVNDFQKGDIAEGYSVSREKKESFPLTVTSAQKNPTAFYLCASSTLQGSGKYFGPGTRLTVT.

This clone has just one count. J is TRBJ2-7 and V is TRBV9; D may be TRBD2 (6 bases). This CDR3 comprises 12 residues. CDR1 is SGDLS, CDR2 YYNGEE, per germline. V was trimmed by 3 bases and J by 6 bases, leaving 10 bases between them. The CDR3 region is CASSGPSAEQYF. CDR3 in DNA: TGTGCCAGCAGCGGACCTAGCGCCGAGCAGTACTTC.

This chain joins TRBV4-3 and TRBJ2-3; tentatively, D is TRBD2 (6 bases). Germline V gene sequence: CDR1 LGHNA, CDR2 YSLEER. The CDR3 sequence is 17 residues long. Trimming cost V 0 bases and J 2 bases, with 15 bases left between them. Here the CDR3 DNA reads TGCGCCAGCAGCCAAGATCTGGTCGGGAGCTCCACAGATACGCAGTATTTT. Translated: CASSQDLVGSSTDTQYF.

This clone occurred once. The chain employs TRBV4-2 and TRBJ2-7; TRBD1 matches at 7 bases. V lost 4 bases, J lost 2 bases, and 5 bases stayed unmatched. The length of the CDR3 is 14 residues. CDR1 is LGHNA, CDR2 YNFKEQ, per germline. CDR3 residues: CASSPGTAPYEQYF. The DNA for the CDR3 is TGTGCCAGCAGCCCCGGGACAGCACCCTACGAGCAGTACTTC.

Comments on this clone: At the DNA level, this CDR3 is encoded by other sequences in the same sample as well. The V call is TRBV19, the J call TRBJ2-7, with TRBD2 matching 7 bases. Germline V gene data show CDR1 as LNHDA and CDR2 as SQIVND (reference sequence). CDR3 length: 12 residues. Trimming at V came to 8 bases and at J to 3 bases, leaving 4 bases not matched to a gene. In DNA form, the CDR3 reads TGTGCCAGTGGGAGGGGTGACTACGAGCAGTACTTC. Its protein is CASGRGDYEQYF.

The chain couples TRBV5-1 to TRBJ1-1; unclear D gene. Trimming removed 0 bases at V and 8 bases at J, with 5 bases between. The germline gives CDR1 SGHRS, CDR2 YFSETQ. The CDR3 loop spans 11 amino acids. As DNA, the CDR3 is TGCGCCAGCAGCTTGGCGGGAGAAGCTTTCTTT. It is translated as CASSLAGEAFF.

The chain links TRBV27 to TRBJ2-7; 7 nucleotides align to TRBD2. The CDR3 loop spans 15 amino acids. Trimming removed 5 bases from V and 4 bases from J; junction bases left unmatched: 11. Germline CDR1 and CDR2: MNHEY and SMNVEV (reference sequence). As DNA, the CDR3 is TGTGCCAGCAGTCCGGGACGGGAGGTTGCATACGAGCAGTACTTC. This codes for CASSPGREVAYEQYF.

This rearrangement joins TRBV4-3 to TRBJ2-2; weak D call: TRBD2 (6 bases). From germline, CDR1 is LGHNA and CDR2 YSLEER. The length of the CDR3 is 19 residues. V lost 5 bases to trimming and J lost 6 bases, with 28 bases between them. Here the CDR3 DNA reads TGCGCCAGCAGCAACCGCCTATTCGGAGGGGCCGGTCGGTCCGGGGAGCTGTTTTTT. It is translated as CASSNRLFGGAGRSGELFF.

This chain connects TRBV7-9 to TRBJ1-1; D gene unclear. Trimming stripped 7 bases from V and 3 bases from J, with 12 bases between. CDR1 and CDR2 from the germline V gene are SEHNR and FQNEAQ (reference sequence). The CDR3 runs to 13 residues. CDR3 DNA sequence: TGTGCCAGCACTCTCGGAGAGTACACTGAAGCTTTCTTT. This gives the protein CASTLGEYTEAFF. Based on the CDR3 plus reference TRBV7-9 and TRBJ1-1, the full variable domain is DTGVSQNPRHKITKRGQNVTFRCDPISEHNRLYWYRQTLGQGPEFLTYFQNEAQLEKSRLLSDRFSAERPKGSFSTLEIQRTEQGDSAMYLCASTLGEYTEAFFGQGTRLTVV.

The J gene is TRBJ2-2, the V gene TRBV5-1; a weak D match, TRBD1 (6 bases). Germline CDR1 SGHRS, CDR2 YFSETQ. The V end lost 2 bases, the J end lost 1 base, and 9 bases lay between the germline ends. The CDR3 has 15 amino acids. The chain's CDR3 is CASSFSQGNTGELFF. CDR3 bases: TGCGCCAGCAGCTTCTCACAGGGGAACACCGGGGAGCTGTTTTTT. Combining the CDR3 with reference TRBV5-1 and TRBJ2-2 gives the whole variable domain KAGVTQTPRYLIKTRGQQVTLSCSPISGHRSVSWYQQTPGQGLQFLFEYFSETQRNKGNFPGRFSGRQFSNSRSEMNVSTLELGDSALYLCASSFSQGNTGELFFGEGSRLTVL.

The chain combines TRBV6-5 with TRBJ2-1; 11 bases agree with TRBD2. With V trimmed by 2 bases and J by 7 bases, 7 bases remained unmatched. Germline V gene data show CDR1 as MNHEY and CDR2 as SVGAGI. The CDR3 runs 16 residues. The CDR3: CASSYLSGGVGNEQFF. The DNA for the CDR3 is TGTGCCAGCAGTTACCTTAGCGGGGGGGTAGGAAATGAGCAGTTCTTC.

This sequence joins TRBV5-4 and TRBJ2-3; D is undetermined. V dropped 4 bases and J dropped 0 bases, with 15 bases sitting between them. The CDR3 runs to 16 residues. CDR1 and CDR2 (germline): SGHNT, YYREEE (reference sequence). CDR3 region: CASSLDVRASTDTQYF. CDR3 DNA sequence: TGTGCCAGCAGCCTAGACGTCCGCGCTAGCACAGATACGCAGTATTTT.

DNA for the CDR3: TGTGCCAGCAGCTTAAATGGGGACAGGGTCACCGGGGAGCTGTTTTTT. This codes for CASSLNGDRVTGELFF. V usage is TRBV7-2 and J usage is TRBJ2-2; 9 bases map to TRBD1. Germline lookup yields CDR1 SGHTA and CDR2 FQGNSA. The CDR3 has 16 residues. After removal of 2 bases from V and 4 bases from J, the junction contained 5 bases not matched to a gene.

Here the CDR3 DNA reads TGTGCCAGCAGCGCCCTAGCGGGGGCGACCTACGAGCAGTACTTC. This encodes CASSALAGATYEQYF. The chain links TRBV9 to TRBJ2-7, with 10 nucleotides matching TRBD2. This CDR3 comprises 15 residues. The germline CDR1 and CDR2 sequences are SGDLS and YYNGEE. V shed 3 bases, J shed 2 bases, and the junction held 5 bases outside the gene matches.

The V and J genes are TRBV4-2 and TRBJ2-3; 9 bases are shared with TRBD2. CDR1 and CDR2 (germline): LGHNA, YNFKEQ. Trimming cost V 0 bases and J 4 bases; bases outside gene matches: 14. The CDR3 covers 19 residues. Written as DNA, the CDR3 is TGTGCCAGCAGCCAAGATTTCGATAGGAGCGGGGGGACCGCAGATACGCAGTATTTT. Its translation is CASSQDFDRSGGTADTQYF.

J is TRBJ1-1 and V is TRBV19, with D unclear. Trimming removed 3 bases from V and 2 bases from J, with 7 bases in between. This CDR3 is 13 amino acids long. CDR1 is LNHDA, CDR2 SQIVND, per germline (reference sequence). The CDR3: CASSMGSNTEAFF. CDR3 DNA: TGTGCCAGTAGTATGGGCAGTAACACTGAAGCTTTCTTT.

V gene TRBV28 combines with J gene TRBJ1-2; no firm D call. Germline assignment: CDR1 MDHEN and CDR2 SYDVKM. Trimming left V 3 bases short and J 4 bases short, with 15 bases between. The CDR3 is made up of 15 amino acids. CDR3 loop: CASSFPTTSAYGYTF. The CDR3, as DNA: TGTGCCAGCAGTTTTCCAACCACAAGTGCCTATGGCTACACCTTC.

This clone was found a few times. The chain links TRBV11-2 to TRBJ2-7, with D possibly matching TRBD1 (6 bases). The germline V and J ends were trimmed by 3 bases and 3 bases, with 12 bases remaining between them. Germline assignment: CDR1 SGHAT and CDR2 FQNNGV. The CDR3 consists of 14 residues. The CDR3 DNA follows: TGTGCCAGCAGCTTGACAGGTCCCTACTACGAGCAGTACTTC. Protein product: CASSLTGPYYEQYF.

The rearrangement uses TRBV2 and TRBJ1-5, with 8 nucleotides matching TRBD1. The CDR3 consists of 15 residues. After removal of 8 bases from V and 6 bases from J, the junction contained 12 bases not matched to a gene. The germline V gene encodes CDR1 SNHLY and CDR2 FYNNEI. CDR3 bases: TGTGCCAGCGGCCGGACAGGGACGCGGAGTCAGCCCCAGCATTTT. Residues: CASGRTGTRSQPQHF.

This rearrangement joins TRBV5-1 to TRBJ2-2, with 7 bases fitting TRBD1. After removal of 4 bases from V and 4 bases from J, the junction contained 7 bases not matched to a gene. In germline, CDR1 is SGHRS, CDR2 YFSETQ. The CDR3 loop spans 15 amino acids. The CDR3 spells CASSTGQRITGELFF. In DNA, the CDR3 is TGCGCCAGCAGCACGGGACAGCGAATCACCGGGGAGCTGTTTTTT. Full variable domain (remainder filled in from reference TRBV5-1 and TRBJ2-2): KAGVTQTPRYLIKTRGQQVTLSCSPISGHRSVSWYQQTPGQGLQFLFEYFSETQRNKGNFPGRFSGRQFSNSRSEMNVSTLELGDSALYLCASSTGQRITGELFFGEGSRLTVL.